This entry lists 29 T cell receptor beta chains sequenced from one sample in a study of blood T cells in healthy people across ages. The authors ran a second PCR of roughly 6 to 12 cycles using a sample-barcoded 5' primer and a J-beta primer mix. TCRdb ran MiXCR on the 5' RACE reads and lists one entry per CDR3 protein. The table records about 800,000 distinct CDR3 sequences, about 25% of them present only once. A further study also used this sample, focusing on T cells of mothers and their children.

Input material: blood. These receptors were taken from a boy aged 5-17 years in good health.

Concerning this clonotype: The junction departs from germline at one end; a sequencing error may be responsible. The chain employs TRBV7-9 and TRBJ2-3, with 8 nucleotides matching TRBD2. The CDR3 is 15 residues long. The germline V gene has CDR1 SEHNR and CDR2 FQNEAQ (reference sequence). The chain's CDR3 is CASSLSFGRAVRALF. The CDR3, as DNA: TGTGCCAGCAGCTTATCGTTCGGGAGGGCCGTCAGGGCCCTTTTT. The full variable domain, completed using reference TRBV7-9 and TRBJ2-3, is DTGVSQNPRHKITKRGQNVTFRCDPISEHNRLYWYRQTLGQGPEFLTYFQNEAQLEKSRLLSDRFSAERPKGSFSTLEIQRTEQGDSAMYLCASSLSFGRAVRALFGPGTRLTVL.

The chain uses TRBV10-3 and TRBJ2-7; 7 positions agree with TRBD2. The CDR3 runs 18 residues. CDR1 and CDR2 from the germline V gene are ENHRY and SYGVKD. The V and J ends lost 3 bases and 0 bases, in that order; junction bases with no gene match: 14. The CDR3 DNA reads TGTGCCATCAGTGAACAGGAAAACTTAGCGGGCCTCTCCTACGAGCAGTACTTC. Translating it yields CAISEQENLAGLSYEQYF.

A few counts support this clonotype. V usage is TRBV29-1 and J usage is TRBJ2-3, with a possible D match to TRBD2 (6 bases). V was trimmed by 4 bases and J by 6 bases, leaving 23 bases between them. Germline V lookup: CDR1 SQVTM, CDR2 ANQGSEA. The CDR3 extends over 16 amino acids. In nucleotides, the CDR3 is TGCAGCGTTGCCCCATTCCTAGCGTCACAAGGGGATACGCAGTATTTT. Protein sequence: CSVAPFLASQGDTQYF.

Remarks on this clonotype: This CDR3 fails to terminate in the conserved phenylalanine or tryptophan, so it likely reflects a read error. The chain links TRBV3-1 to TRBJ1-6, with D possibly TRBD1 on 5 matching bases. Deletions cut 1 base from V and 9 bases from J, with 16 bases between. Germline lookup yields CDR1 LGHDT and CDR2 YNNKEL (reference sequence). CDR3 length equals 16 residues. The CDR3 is CASSQGFSQGGSPLHL. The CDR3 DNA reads TGTGCCAGCAGCCAAGGTTTCTCCCAGGGAGGTTCACCCCTCCACCTT.

The CDR3 nucleotides are TGTGCCAGCAGCTTACAGGGGGCAAGTAATTCACCCCTCCACTTT. It is translated as CASSLQGASNSPLHF. The rearrangement links TRBV7-2 to TRBJ1-6; 8 nucleotides agree with TRBD1. Trimming cost V 2 bases and J 6 bases; bases outside gene matches: 3. This CDR3 has 15 residues. In germline, CDR1 is SGHTA, CDR2 FQGNSA.

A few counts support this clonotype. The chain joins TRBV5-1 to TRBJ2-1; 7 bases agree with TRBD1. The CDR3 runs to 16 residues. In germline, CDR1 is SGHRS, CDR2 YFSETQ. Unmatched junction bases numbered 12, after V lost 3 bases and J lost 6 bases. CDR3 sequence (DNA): TGCGCCAGCAGCTCAAGCGGACAGGTACTTACCAATGAGCAGTTCTTC. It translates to CASSSSGQVLTNEQFF.

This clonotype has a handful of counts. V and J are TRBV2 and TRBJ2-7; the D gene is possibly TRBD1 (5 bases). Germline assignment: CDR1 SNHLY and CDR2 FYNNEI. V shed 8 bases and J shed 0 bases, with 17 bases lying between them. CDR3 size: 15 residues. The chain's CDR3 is CASGAGWFGSYEQYF. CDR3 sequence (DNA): TGTGCCAGCGGGGCAGGTTGGTTTGGCTCCTACGAGCAGTACTTC.

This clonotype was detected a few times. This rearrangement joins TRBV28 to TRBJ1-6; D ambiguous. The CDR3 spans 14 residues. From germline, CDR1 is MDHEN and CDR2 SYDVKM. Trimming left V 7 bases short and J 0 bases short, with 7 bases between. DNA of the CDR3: TGTGCCAGCAAGGAGGTCTCCTATAATTCACCCCTCCACTTT. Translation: CASKEVSYNSPLHF.

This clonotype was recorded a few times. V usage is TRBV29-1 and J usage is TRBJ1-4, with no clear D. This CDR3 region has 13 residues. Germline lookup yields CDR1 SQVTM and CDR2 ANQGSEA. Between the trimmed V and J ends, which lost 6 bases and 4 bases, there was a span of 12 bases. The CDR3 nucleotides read TGCAGCGTCCAAATGGGCTATAATGAAAAACTGTTTTTT. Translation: CSVQMGYNEKLFF.

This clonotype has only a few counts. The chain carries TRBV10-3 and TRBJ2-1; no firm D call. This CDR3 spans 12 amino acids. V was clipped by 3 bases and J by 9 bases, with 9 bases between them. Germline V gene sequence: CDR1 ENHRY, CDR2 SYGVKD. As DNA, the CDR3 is TGTGCCATCAGTGATCAAGATCCTGAGCAGTTCTTC. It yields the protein CAISDQDPEQFF.

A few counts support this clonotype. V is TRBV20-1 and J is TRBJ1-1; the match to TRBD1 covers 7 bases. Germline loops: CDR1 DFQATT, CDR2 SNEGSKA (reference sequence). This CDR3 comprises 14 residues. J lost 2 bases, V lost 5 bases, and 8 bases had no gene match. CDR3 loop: CSARFGTVNTEAFF. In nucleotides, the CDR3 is TGCAGTGCTCGTTTCGGGACAGTAAACACTGAAGCTTTCTTT.

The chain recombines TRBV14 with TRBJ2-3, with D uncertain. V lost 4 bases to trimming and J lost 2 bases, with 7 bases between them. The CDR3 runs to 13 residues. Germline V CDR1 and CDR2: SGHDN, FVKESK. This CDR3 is CASSRILTDTQYF. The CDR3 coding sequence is TGTGCCAGCAGCCGGATTCTCACAGATACGCAGTATTTT. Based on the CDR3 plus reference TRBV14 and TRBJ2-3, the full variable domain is EAGVTQFPSHSVIEKGQTVTLRCDPISGHDNLYWYRRVMGKEIKFLLHFVKESKQDESGMPNNRFLAERTGGTYSTLKVQPAELEDSGVYFCASSRILTDTQYFGPGTRLTVL.

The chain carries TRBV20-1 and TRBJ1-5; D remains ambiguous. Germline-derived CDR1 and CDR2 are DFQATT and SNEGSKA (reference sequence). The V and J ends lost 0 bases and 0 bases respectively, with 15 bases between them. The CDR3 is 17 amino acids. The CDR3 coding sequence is TGCAGTGCTAGAGATCAGAGGAAAGACTATAGCAATCAGCCCCAGCATTTT. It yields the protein CSARDQRKDYSNQPQHF.

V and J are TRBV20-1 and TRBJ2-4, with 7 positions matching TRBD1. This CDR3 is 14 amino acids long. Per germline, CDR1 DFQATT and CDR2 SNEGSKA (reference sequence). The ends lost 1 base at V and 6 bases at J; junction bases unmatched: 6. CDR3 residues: CSARGEQGTNIQYF. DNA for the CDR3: TGCAGTGCTAGAGGGGAACAGGGGACAAACATTCAGTACTTC.

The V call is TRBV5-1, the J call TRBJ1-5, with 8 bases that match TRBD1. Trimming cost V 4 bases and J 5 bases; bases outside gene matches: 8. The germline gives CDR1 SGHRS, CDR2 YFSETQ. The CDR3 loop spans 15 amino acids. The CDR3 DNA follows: TGCGCCAGCAGCCTAGGGGACAGGAGCGATCAGCCCCAGCATTTT. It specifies CASSLGDRSDQPQHF.

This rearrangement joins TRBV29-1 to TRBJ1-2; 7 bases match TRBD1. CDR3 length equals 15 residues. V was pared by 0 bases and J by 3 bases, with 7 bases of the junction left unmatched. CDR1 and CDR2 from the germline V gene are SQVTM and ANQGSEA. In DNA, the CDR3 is TGCAGCGTTGAAGATCCCCTACAGGGGTACTATGGCTACACCTTC. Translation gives CSVEDPLQGYYGYTF.

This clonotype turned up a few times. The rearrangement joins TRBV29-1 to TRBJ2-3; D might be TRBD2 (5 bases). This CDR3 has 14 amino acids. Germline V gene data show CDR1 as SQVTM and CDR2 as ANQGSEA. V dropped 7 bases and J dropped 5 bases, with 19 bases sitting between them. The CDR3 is CSGLQEGRVDTQYF. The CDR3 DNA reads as TGCAGCGGTTTACAAGAGGGTCGAGTAGATACGCAGTATTTT.

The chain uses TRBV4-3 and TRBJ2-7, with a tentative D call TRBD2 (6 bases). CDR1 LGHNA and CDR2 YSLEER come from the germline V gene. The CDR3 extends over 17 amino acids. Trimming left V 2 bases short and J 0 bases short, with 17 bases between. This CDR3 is CASSQHALGGPSYEQYF. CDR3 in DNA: TGCGCCAGCAGCCAACACGCCCTCGGAGGGCCCTCCTACGAGCAGTACTTC.

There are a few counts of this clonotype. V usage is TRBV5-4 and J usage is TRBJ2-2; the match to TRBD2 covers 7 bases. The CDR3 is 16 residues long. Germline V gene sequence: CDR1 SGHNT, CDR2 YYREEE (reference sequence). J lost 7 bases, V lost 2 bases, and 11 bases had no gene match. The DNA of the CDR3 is TGTGCCAGCAGCTTTGAAAGGCTAGCGGCCGGCGGGGAGCTGTTTTTT. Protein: CASSFERLAAGGELFF.

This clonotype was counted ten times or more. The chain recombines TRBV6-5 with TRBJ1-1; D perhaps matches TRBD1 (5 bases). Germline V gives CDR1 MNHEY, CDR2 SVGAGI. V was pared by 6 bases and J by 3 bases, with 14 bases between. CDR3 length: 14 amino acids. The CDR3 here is CASSPWGGDTEAFF. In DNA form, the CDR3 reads TGTGCCAGCAGCCCCTGGGGGGGGGACACTGAAGCTTTCTTT.

CDR3 region: CASSKQGPLRKTYNEQFF. Written as DNA, the CDR3 is TGTGCCAGCAGTAAACAGGGTCCCTTACGTAAAACCTACAATGAGCAGTTCTTC. V is TRBV12-3 or TRBV12-4 and J is TRBJ2-1; the D gene is possibly TRBD1 (6 bases). This CDR3 has 18 amino acids. V dropped 5 bases and J dropped 2 bases, with 22 bases sitting between them.

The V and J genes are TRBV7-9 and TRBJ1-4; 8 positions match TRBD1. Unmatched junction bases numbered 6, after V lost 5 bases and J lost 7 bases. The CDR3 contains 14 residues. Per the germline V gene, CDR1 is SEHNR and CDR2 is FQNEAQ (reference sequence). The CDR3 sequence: CASSPGQGIEKLFF. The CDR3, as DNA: TGTGCCAGCAGCCCCGGACAGGGTATTGAAAAACTGTTTTTT.

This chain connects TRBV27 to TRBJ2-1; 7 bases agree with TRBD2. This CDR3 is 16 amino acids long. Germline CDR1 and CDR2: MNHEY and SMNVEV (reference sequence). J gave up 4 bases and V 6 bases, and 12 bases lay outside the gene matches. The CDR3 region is CASSPLREFSYNEQFF. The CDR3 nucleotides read TGTGCCAGCAGCCCGCTGCGGGAGTTTTCGTACAATGAGCAGTTCTTC.

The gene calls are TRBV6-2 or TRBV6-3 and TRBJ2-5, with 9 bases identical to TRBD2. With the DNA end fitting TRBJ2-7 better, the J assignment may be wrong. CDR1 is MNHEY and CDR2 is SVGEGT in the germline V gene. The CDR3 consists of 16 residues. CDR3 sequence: CASSEDSGRTLYEQYF. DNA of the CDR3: TGTGCCAGCAGTGAGGATAGCGGGAGAACCCTCTACGAGCAGTACTTC.

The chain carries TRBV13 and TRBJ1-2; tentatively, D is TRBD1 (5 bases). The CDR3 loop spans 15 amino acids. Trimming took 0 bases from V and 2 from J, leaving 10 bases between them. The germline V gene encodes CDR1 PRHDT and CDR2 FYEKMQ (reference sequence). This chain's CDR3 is CASSLGTDLNYGYTF. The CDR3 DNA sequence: TGTGCCAGCAGCTTAGGGACAGACTTAAACTATGGCTACACCTTC.

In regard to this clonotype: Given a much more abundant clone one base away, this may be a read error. The CDR3 sequence: CTSSLSGRGALPDTQYF. The CDR3 DNA reads TGTACCAGCAGCCTTAGCGGGCGGGGGGCCTTACCAGATACGCAGTATTTT. This rearrangement joins TRBV3-1 to TRBJ2-3; 8 positions match TRBD2. Germline V gene data show CDR1 as LGHDT and CDR2 as YNNKEL (reference sequence). The CDR3 runs to 17 residues.

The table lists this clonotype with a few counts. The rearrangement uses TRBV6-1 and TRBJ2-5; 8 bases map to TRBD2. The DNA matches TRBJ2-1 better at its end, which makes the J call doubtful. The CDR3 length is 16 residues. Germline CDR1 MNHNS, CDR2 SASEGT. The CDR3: CASSPVDGRAINEQFF. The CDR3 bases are TGTGCCAGCAGCCCCGTGGACGGGAGGGCGATAAATGAGCAGTTCTTC.

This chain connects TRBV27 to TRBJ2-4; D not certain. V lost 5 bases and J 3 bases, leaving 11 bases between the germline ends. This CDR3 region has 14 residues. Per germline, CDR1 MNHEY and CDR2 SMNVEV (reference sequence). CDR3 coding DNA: TGTGCCAGCAGTGGCGGAATCGGCAAAAACATTCAGTACTTC. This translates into CASSGGIGKNIQYF.

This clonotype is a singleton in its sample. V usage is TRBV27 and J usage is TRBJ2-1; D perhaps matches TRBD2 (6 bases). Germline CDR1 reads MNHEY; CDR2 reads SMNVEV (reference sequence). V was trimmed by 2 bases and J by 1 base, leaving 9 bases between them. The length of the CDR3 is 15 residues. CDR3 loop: CASSLQRESYNEQFF. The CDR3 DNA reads TGTGCCAGCAGTTTACAACGGGAGTCCTACAATGAGCAGTTCTTC.